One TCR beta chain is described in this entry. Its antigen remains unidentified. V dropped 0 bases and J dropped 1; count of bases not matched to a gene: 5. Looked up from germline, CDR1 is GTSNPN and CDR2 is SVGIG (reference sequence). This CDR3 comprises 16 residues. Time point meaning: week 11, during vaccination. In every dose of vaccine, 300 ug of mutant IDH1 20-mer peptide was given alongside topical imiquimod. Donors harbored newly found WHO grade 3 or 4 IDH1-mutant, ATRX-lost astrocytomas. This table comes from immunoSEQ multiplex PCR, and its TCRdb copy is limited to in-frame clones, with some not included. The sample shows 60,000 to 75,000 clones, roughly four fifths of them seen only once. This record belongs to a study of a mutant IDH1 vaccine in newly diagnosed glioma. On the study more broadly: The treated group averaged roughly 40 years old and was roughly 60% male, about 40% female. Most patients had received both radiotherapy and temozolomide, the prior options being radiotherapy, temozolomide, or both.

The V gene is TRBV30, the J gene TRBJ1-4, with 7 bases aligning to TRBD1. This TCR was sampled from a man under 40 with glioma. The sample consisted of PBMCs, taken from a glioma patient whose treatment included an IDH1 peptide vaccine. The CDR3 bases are TGTGCCTGGAGTGTCAGGGGGGTACTAACTAATGAAAAACTGTTTTTT. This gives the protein CAWSVRGVLTNEKLFF.